The present T cell receptor (beta chain) was sequenced within a study of T cells in localized non-small cell lung cancer. Overall study findings and caveats: Heterogeneity within the tumor remains possible, as just one region underwent sequencing. The highest T cell clonality was in uninvolved adjacent lung, above tumor.

The CDR3 extends over 14 amino acids. Trimming left V 9 bases short and J 6 bases short, with 15 bases between. The germline gives CDR1 LNHDA, CDR2 SQIVND (reference sequence). The repertoire was sequenced with immunoSEQ multiplex PCR; TCRdb's copy has only in-frame clones and lacks some. The data show 960 or so clones, 30% to 35% seen once. This clone ranks as large. Its antigen is undetermined. The source of this sequence is a male donor at least 60 years old with stage II squamous cell lung carcinoma. This material consisted of normal lung tissue next to the tumor, taken before any cancer treatment. The V and J genes are TRBV19 and TRBJ2-6; D is undetermined. The CDR3 region is CASSLKLTANVLTF. CDR3 sequence (DNA): TGTGCCAGCTCCCTAAAGCTTACGGCCAACGTCCTGACTTTC.